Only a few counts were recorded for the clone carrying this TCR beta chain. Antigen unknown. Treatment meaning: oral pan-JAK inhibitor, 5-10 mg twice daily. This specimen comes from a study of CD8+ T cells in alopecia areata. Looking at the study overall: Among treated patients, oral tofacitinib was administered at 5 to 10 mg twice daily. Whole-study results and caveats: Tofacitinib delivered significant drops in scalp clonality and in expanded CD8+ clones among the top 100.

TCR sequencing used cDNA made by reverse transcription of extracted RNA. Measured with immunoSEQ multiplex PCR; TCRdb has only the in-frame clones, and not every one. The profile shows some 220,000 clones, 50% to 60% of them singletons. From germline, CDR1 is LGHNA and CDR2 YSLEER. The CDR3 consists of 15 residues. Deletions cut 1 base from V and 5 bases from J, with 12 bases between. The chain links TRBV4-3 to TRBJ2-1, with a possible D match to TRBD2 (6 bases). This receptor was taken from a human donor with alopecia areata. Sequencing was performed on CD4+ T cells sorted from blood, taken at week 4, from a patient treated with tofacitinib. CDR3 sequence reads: CASSQAREEDNEQFF. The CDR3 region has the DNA TGCGCCAGCAGCCAAGCCAGGGAGGAAGACAATGAGCAGTTCTTC.